This TCR beta chain was sequenced in a study of ipilimumab plus nivolumab after autologous stem cell transplantation. As for the study in general: Median doses per patient: four to six ipilimumab, fewer than ten nivolumab.

Sequencing was performed with immunoSEQ multiplex PCR; in TCRdb, only in-frame clones are kept and a portion is missing. The sample lists some 14,000 clones; approximately 74% were seen once. The CDR3 contains 17 residues. V was trimmed by 0 bases and J by 1 base, leaving 16 bases between them. From germline, CDR1 is SGHTA and CDR2 FQGNSA. Patients got ipilimumab 1 mg/kg beginning 14 to 28 days post-transplant. The chain has TRBV7-2 and TRBJ2-7, with D possibly being TRBD1 (6 bases). The sample in question was PBMCs, obtained in a trial of ipilimumab plus nivolumab as post-transplant consolidation. This clonotype originated in a male donor with primary mediastinal lymphoma. DNA for the CDR3: TGTGCCAGCAGCTTAGCGCTCCCAGGGGCAAGGTCCTACGAGCAGTACTTC. Its protein product is CASSLALPGARSYEQYF. The complete variable domain, with remaining parts taken from reference TRBV7-2 and TRBJ2-7, reads GAGVSQSPSNKVTEKGKDVELRCDPISGHTALYWYRQSLGQGLEFLIYFQGNSAPDKSGLPSDRFSAERTGGSVSTLTIQRTQQEDSAVYLCASSLALPGARSYEQYFGPGTRLTVT.